This TCR beta chain was identified in a study of blood T cell repertoires in COVID-19. The ends were cut back, 6 bases at V and 4 bases at J, with 16 bases in the middle. Germline V gene data show CDR1 as LGHNT and CDR2 as FRNRAP. The CDR3 sequence is 15 residues long. Measured with immunoSEQ multiplex PCR; TCRdb has only the in-frame clones, and not every one. The data contain more than 110,000 clones, around 90% of them seen just once; the ten biggest clones take up approximately 10%. The source is an elderly woman with acute or convalescent COVID-19. The chain joins TRBV12-5 to TRBJ2-1; no clear D gene. The specimen was peripheral blood. The CDR3 protein is CASGPEVKPYNEQFF. The CDR3 region has the DNA TGTGCTAGTGGCCCCGAGGTAAAACCTTACAATGAGCAGTTCTTC.